These T cell receptor beta chains were read from a single sample in a study of T cells after yellow fever vaccination. In TCRdb, the 5' RACE reads were re-called with MiXCR into one record per CDR3 protein. Among 100,000 to 150,000 distinct CDR3 sequences listed, about 8.4% were seen once. The sample in question was CD8+ T cells sorted from PBMCs, obtained on the day of the yellow fever booster vaccination. The receptors here all came from a man aged 18 to 30 who received the YFV17D yellow fever vaccine. Each CDR3 is given with its conserved first and last residue. D genes are given only for firm matches. Expanded clones are given a class, and other clones once, few, many or no size at all.

TRBV6-5	-	TRBJ1-4	many	TGTGCCAGCAGTTACTGGGGGGCAACTAATGAAAAACTGTTTTTT	CASSYWGATNEKLFF
TRBV7-8	-	TRBJ2-5	-	TGTGCCAGCAGCTTAGGAGGAACGGTCGAGACCCAGTACTTC	CASSLGGTVETQYF
TRBV4-1	-	TRBJ1-2	few	TGCGCCAGCAGCCAAGCGGCCGTTGATTTGAGCTTC	CASSQAAVDLSF
TRBV15	-	TRBJ1-5	few	TGTGCCACCAGCAGAGATCCCAATCAGCCCCAGCATTTT	CATSRDPNQPQHF
TRBV20-1	-	TRBJ2-3	-	TGCAGTGCTAGAGATCGCGGGGTTCCCACAGATACGCAGTATTTT	CSARDRGVPTDTQYF
TRBV7-9	-	TRBJ2-7	-	TGTGCCAGCACCTTAGACTCGTCCTACGAGCAGTACTTC	CASTLDSSYEQYF
TRBV4-1	-	TRBJ1-1	-	TGCGCCAGCAGCCAACGATGGTCTCTGGGGGGCACTGAAGCTTTCTTT	CASSQRWSLGGTEAFF
TRBV11-2	TRBD1	TRBJ2-2	-	TGTGCCAGCAGCCGACAGGGTTACACCGGGGAGCTGTTTTTT	CASSRQGYTGELFF
TRBV24-1	TRBD2	TRBJ2-2	few	TGTGCCACCAGTGATCCGGGACTATCGGGGGAGCTGTTTTTT	CATSDPGLSGELFF
TRBV11-2	-	TRBJ2-5	-	TGTGCCAGCAGCCCGGCGGGCAGGCCCGGGGCCCAGTACTTC	CASSPAGRPGAQYF
TRBV5-1	-	TRBJ2-1	few	TGCGCCAGCAGCTCTCCGGAGAGATCCTACAATGAGCAGTTCTTC	CASSSPERSYNEQFF
TRBV20-1	-	TRBJ2-1	many	TGCAGTGCTAGAGGGTACAGCTCCTACAATGAGCAGTTCTTC	CSARGYSSYNEQFF
TRBV27	-	TRBJ1-1	-	TGTGCCAGCAGTCCGACAGGAGGTATCACTGAAGCTTTCTTT	CASSPTGGITEAFF
TRBV25-1	-	TRBJ1-2	-	TGTGCCAGCAACGGTGGAGGCGACGGCTACACCTTC	CASNGGGDGYTF
TRBV4-3	-	TRBJ1-1	few	TGCGCCAGCAGCCAAAGGGGGGGCGCGAACACTGAAGCTTTCTTT	CASSQRGGANTEAFF
TRBV27	TRBD1	TRBJ1-1	-	TGTGCCAGCAGTTTATCAAGGGGGCCTGGCACTGAAGCTTTCTTT	CASSLSRGPGTEAFF
TRBV10-3	-	TRBJ2-3	many	TGTGCCATCAGTCGGGCGGGAGATACGCAGTATTTT	CAISRAGDTQYF
TRBV19	-	TRBJ2-1	few	TGTGCCAGTAGTATTAGCAGGGCCCTTTACAATGAGCAGTTCTTC	CASSISRALYNEQFF
TRBV4-2	TRBD1	TRBJ2-2	-	TGTGCCAGCAGTCAAAGACAGGGGAACACCGGGGAGCTGTTTTTT	CASSQRQGNTGELFF
TRBV5-1	TRBD2	TRBJ2-5	-	TGCGCCAGCAGCTTGTTCGGGGGGGCAGGGGAGACCCAGTACTTC	CASSLFGGAGETQYF
TRBV12-3/TRBV12-4	-	TRBJ2-1	-	TGTGCCAGCAGTGTACCTCCCCGGGACACCTTTTACAATGAGCAGTTCTTC	CASSVPPRDTFYNEQFF
TRBV7-2	TRBD2	TRBJ2-1	few	TGTGCCAGCAGCTTCGGGAGCGGGGGAGACTCCTACAATGAGCAGTTCTTC	CASSFGSGGDSYNEQFF
TRBV4-1	TRBD1	TRBJ1-4	few	TGCGCCAGCAGCCAAGAAGGGACAGGGGGCTCGACTAATGAAAAACTGTTTTTT	CASSQEGTGGSTNEKLFF
TRBV25-1	-	TRBJ1-1	-	TGTGCCAGCAGCCGAGAAGCCGGGACAATATTTTTCTTT	CASSREAGTIFFF
TRBV6-5	TRBD1	TRBJ1-1	few	TGTGCCAGCAGCCCACAGGGGTCGACCACTGAAGCTTTCTTT	CASSPQGSTTEAFF
TRBV2	-	TRBJ2-1	-	TGTGCCAGCAACCCGGGGGACTACAATGAGCAGTTCTTC	CASNPGDYNEQFF
TRBV4-1	-	TRBJ2-1	few	TGCGCCAGCAGCCAGGGCGACAGACACAATGAGCAGTTCTTC	CASSQGDRHNEQFF
TRBV5-4	-	TRBJ2-7	many	TGTGCCAGCAGCTTAGAGACAGCCTACGAGCAGTACTTC	CASSLETAYEQYF
TRBV7-8	-	TRBJ1-1	few	TGTGCCAGCAGCTTACAGGGGCTCAGGGACACTGAAGCTTTCTTT	CASSLQGLRDTEAFF
TRBV14	-	TRBJ2-5	-	TGTGCCAGCAGCCAAGTCGGGGCGGGGGAGACCCAGTACTTC	CASSQVGAGETQYF
TRBV9	-	TRBJ2-3	-	TGTGCCAGCAGCGTAGTACAGGCCACAGATACGCAGTATTTT	CASSVVQATDTQYF
TRBV6-5	-	TRBJ1-5	-	TGTGCCAGCAGTACCGCCCCGGGAGGCAATCAGCCCCAGCATTTT	CASSTAPGGNQPQHF
TRBV7-9	-	TRBJ2-3	few	TGTGCCGGGAAGGGGGGCAGGGCCGAAATTTGTTTT	CAGKGGRAEICF